These 16 T cell receptor beta chains were all obtained from the same sample, sequenced in a study of shared clonotypes between healthy human individuals. Naivety among CD8 cells was defined by CD45RO negativity and positive CCR7 selection, thereby excluding terminally differentiated effector memory CD45RA+ cells. Clones were read by immunoSEQ multiplex PCR, and TCRdb kept only the in-frame ones, dropping some. The data hold about 600,000 clones, with less than 97% observed a single time. The source material was naive CD8+ T cells sorted from blood. All receptors come from a woman in her 30s in good health.

The rearrangement links TRBV19 to TRBJ2-7; TRBD2 matches 10 bases. Germline values: CDR1 LNHDA, CDR2 SQIVND (reference sequence). Trimming removed 5 bases from V and 7 bases from J; junction bases left unmatched: 8. The CDR3 extends over 14 amino acids. CDR3 DNA sequence: TGTGCCAGTAGTCCCGGGACTAGCGAGAGGGAGCAGTACTTC. It yields the protein CASSPGTSEREQYF.

CDR3 bases: TGTGCCAGCAGTTTATGGGTCGACAATGAGCAGTTCTTC. Translation gives CASSLWVDNEQFF. The chain combines TRBV27 with TRBJ2-1; the D is unclear. With 1 base removed from V and 5 bases from J, the gap between germline ends came to 6 bases. This CDR3 is 13 amino acids long. Per the germline V gene, CDR1 is MNHEY and CDR2 is SMNVEV (reference sequence).

Notes on this clone: One junction end does not reproduce the germline sequence, and a read error may be involved. V is TRBV7-9 and J is TRBJ2-5; 8 bases fit TRBD1. CDR3 size: 14 residues. Germline values: CDR1 SEHNR, CDR2 FQNEAQ (reference sequence). The CDR3 sequence: CASSLSTGEETQYF. CDR3 bases: TGTGCCAGCAGCCTCTCGACAGGGGAAGAAACCCAGTACTTC.

This clone showed up just once. The chain couples TRBV11-2 to TRBJ1-1; 7 positions agree with TRBD1. Trimming removed 6 bases from V and 1 base from J; junction bases left unmatched: 11. Germline V gene lookup returns CDR1 SGHAT and CDR2 FQNNGV. The CDR3 covers 16 residues. The CDR3 DNA sequence: TGTGCCAGCAGTCTGGCTCCGGGACAGCCGAACACTGAAGCTTTCTTT. This sequence encodes CASSLAPGQPNTEAFF.

The chain is built from TRBV4-1 and TRBJ1-5; no clear D. Germline loops: CDR1 MGHRA, CDR2 YSYEKL. Trimming left V 1 base short and J 1 base short, with 8 bases between. The CDR3 loop spans 15 amino acids. CDR3 in amino acids: CASSQVGGSNQPQHF. The DNA of the CDR3 is TGCGCCAGCAGCCAAGTGGGAGGAAGCAATCAGCCCCAGCATTTT.

The V and J genes are TRBV28 and TRBJ2-2, with 10 bases identical to TRBD2. CDR1 is MDHEN, CDR2 SYDVKM, per germline. The CDR3 is made up of 18 amino acids. The trim removed 4 bases at V and 3 bases at J, leaving 11 bases unmatched. CDR3 sequence reads: CASSSTDLAGVDTGELFF. CDR3 bases: TGTGCCAGCAGTTCGACGGATCTAGCGGGAGTCGACACCGGGGAGCTGTTTTTT.

V is TRBV7-9 and J is TRBJ1-1; 7 bases fit TRBD1. CDR3 length equals 13 residues. CDR1 SEHNR and CDR2 FQNEAQ come from the germline V gene (reference sequence). Losses at the gene ends were 6 bases for V and 1 base for J; bases not matched to a gene: 2. The chain's CDR3 is CASRTGQNTEAFF. CDR3 sequence (DNA): TGTGCCAGCAGGACAGGGCAGAACACTGAAGCTTTCTTT.

This chain uses TRBV27 with TRBJ2-3; D is ambiguous. Germline V CDR1 and CDR2: MNHEY, SMNVEV (reference sequence). This CDR3 comprises 14 residues. The V end lost 3 bases, the J end lost 5 bases, and 12 bases lay between the germline ends. The CDR3 coding sequence is TGTGCCAGCAGTTTCGTTGACTCTCAAGATACGCAGTATTTT. Translation gives CASSFVDSQDTQYF.

V usage is TRBV5-4 and J usage is TRBJ1-2, with 10 bases fitting TRBD1. Trimming removed 4 bases from V and 1 base from J; junction bases left unmatched: 4. Germline CDR1 reads SGHNT; CDR2 reads YYREEE (reference sequence). This CDR3 contains 15 residues. The CDR3 protein is CASSRDRGDNYGYTF. The CDR3 DNA reads TGTGCCAGCAGCCGGGACAGGGGAGATAACTATGGCTACACCTTC.

The rearrangement uses TRBV27 and TRBJ2-7; 8 bases fit TRBD2. The V gene end was trimmed by 6 bases and the J gene end by 1 base; junction bases not matched to a gene: 8. The CDR3 extends over 15 amino acids. Germline V lookup: CDR1 MNHEY, CDR2 SMNVEV (reference sequence). For the CDR3, the DNA is TGTGCCAGCAGCCCGGGGGGGCAGGGATCCTACGAGCAGTACTTC. This encodes CASSPGGQGSYEQYF.

The genes are TRBV20-1 and TRBJ2-7; either TRBD1 or TRBD2 may fit D (6 bases each). This CDR3 region has 11 residues. Germline lookup yields CDR1 DFQATT and CDR2 SNEGSKA (reference sequence). Trimming pared 6 bases from V and 9 bases from J, leaving 15 bases between. The DNA of the CDR3 is TGCAGTGCCCCCCGTGGGGGGCGGCAGTACTTC. This codes for CSAPRGGRQYF.

The chain has TRBV6-1 and TRBJ2-1; a weak D match, TRBD2 (5 bases). Germline V gives CDR1 MNHNS, CDR2 SASEGT. The CDR3 runs to 11 residues. Deletions cut 4 bases from V and 14 bases from J, with 12 bases between. CDR3 nucleotide sequence: TGTGCCAGCAGTGGGACTTTGGAGGAGTTCTTC. Translating gives CASSGTLEEFF.

The chain has TRBV7-9 and TRBJ2-7; D gene unclear. Trimming pared 3 bases from V and 3 bases from J, leaving 9 bases between. CDR1 and CDR2 from the germline V gene are SEHNR and FQNEAQ (reference sequence). This CDR3 has 13 residues. CDR3 sequence reads: CASSFGTVYEQYF. The CDR3 nucleotides are TGTGCCAGCAGCTTCGGAACAGTCTACGAGCAGTACTTC.

This clone has just one count. The rearrangement links TRBV28 to TRBJ2-5, with 7 bases matching TRBD1. CDR1 and CDR2 from the germline V gene are MDHEN and SYDVKM. Losses at the gene ends were 6 bases for V and 1 base for J; bases not matched to a gene: 5. The CDR3 runs to 14 residues. Here the CDR3 reads CASRARDSQETQYF. The CDR3 region has the DNA TGTGCCAGCAGGGCCCGGGACAGCCAAGAGACCCAGTACTTC.

V is TRBV28 and J is TRBJ2-1; D not certain. Germline values: CDR1 MDHEN, CDR2 SYDVKM. V was trimmed by 10 bases and J by 3 bases, leaving 13 bases between them. This CDR3 has 13 residues. For the CDR3, the DNA is TGTGCCATTACGACCGAGCACTACAATGAGCAGTTCTTC. Translation: CAITTEHYNEQFF.

This clone was seen only once. V is TRBV7-8 and J is TRBJ1-5; a weak D match, TRBD1 (5 bases). This CDR3 spans 15 amino acids. CDR1 and CDR2 (germline): SGHVS, FQNEAQ. Trimming removed 0 bases from V and 5 bases from J, with 11 bases in between. The CDR3 DNA reads TGTGCCAGCAGCTTAGCGTGGGGAGGGGATCAGCCCCAGCATTTT. Translated, it gives CASSLAWGGDQPQHF.